This T cell receptor beta chain was captured by sequencing in a study of somatic mutations in cytotoxic T cells in rheumatoid arthritis. In the study overall: Flow cytometry sorted some V beta antibody-stained T-cell populations to nearly 100% purity, V beta1+ cells among them being sequenced for TCRB.

This clone was recorded a few times. Its antigen is currently unknown. The study, taken as a whole, reports: No age-related increase in CD8+ clonality was seen in healthy controls, but one was seen in rheumatoid arthritis patients. Patients with rheumatoid arthritis did not differ significantly from age-matched healthy controls in CD8+ T-cell clonality. Some patients, about an eighth of the roughly 60, had a largest CD8+ clone that exceeded 20% of CD8+ cells.

Germline-derived CDR1 and CDR2 are PRHDT and FYEKMQ (reference sequence). V lost 5 bases and J 0 bases, leaving 11 bases between the germline ends. There are 15 residues in the CDR3. Produced via immunoSEQ multiplex PCR; TCRdb's table is partial and in-frame only. The repertoire holds around 11,000 clones, 65% to 80% seen once, with roughly 34% in the top ten. Input material: CD8+ T cells sorted from blood. This TCR came from an adult with rheumatoid arthritis. The chain couples TRBV13 to TRBJ2-1, with D perhaps matching TRBD1 or TRBD2 (5 bases each). The CDR3 loop reads CASSPGTSSYNEQFF. In nucleotides, the CDR3 is TGTGCCAGCAGCCCAGGGACCAGCTCCTACAATGAGCAGTTCTTC.